The source of this T cell receptor (beta chain) is a study of regulatory T cells in long-lasting Graves disease. Described time point: newly diagnosed GD, antithyroid drugs for less than 3 months. Preparation of the TCR library used RNA extracted from PBMCs. The ends were cut back, 5 bases at V and 3 bases at J, with 16 bases in the middle. Germline V lookup: CDR1 KGHSH, CDR2 LQKENI. This CDR3 has 15 amino acids. The study's findings and limits: In persistent patients, shared public clonotypes (roughly 2,700) outnumbered those in new patients (966).

Building of the TCR beta libraries involved iRepertoire HTBI primers and Arm-PCR of CDR3 regions. TCRdb called the multiplex PCR reads again in MiXCR, with one record for every CDR3 protein. Among under 450,000 distinct CDR3 sequences listed, 15% to 20% were seen once. This clonotype was observed many times. What it binds is not known. These sequences were also reported in another study, on T cells in Graves' hyperthyroidism and ophthalmopathy. From that second work: Researchers found most expanded thyroid clonotypes above 0.001 in blood as well.

The chain recombines TRBV18 with TRBJ1-1; tentatively, D is TRBD1 (5 bases). This sequence originates from a young woman with Graves disease. The specimen comprised peripheral blood mononuclear cells (PBMCs), sampled at new diagnosis, from a patient treated with antithyroid drugs. The CDR3 sequence is CASSADGTGDTEAFF. CDR3 nucleotides: TGTGCCAGCTCAGCTGACGGGACTGGGGACACTGAAGCTTTCTTT.